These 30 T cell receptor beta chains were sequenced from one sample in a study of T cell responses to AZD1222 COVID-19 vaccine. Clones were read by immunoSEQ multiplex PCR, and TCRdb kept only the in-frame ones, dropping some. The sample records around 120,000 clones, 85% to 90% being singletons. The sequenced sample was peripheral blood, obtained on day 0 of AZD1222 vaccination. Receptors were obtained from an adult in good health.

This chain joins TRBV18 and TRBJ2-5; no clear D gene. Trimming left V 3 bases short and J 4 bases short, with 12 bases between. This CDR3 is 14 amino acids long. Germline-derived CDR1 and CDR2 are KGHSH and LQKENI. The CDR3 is CASSPSTLGETQYF. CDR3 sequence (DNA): TGTGCCAGCTCACCCTCAACGTTGGGAGAGACCCAGTACTTC.

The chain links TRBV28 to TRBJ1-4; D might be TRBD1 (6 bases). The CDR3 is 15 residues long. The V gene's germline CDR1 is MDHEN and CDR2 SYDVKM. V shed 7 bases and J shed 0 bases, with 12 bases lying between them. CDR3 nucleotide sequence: TGTGCCAGCACCTTGACAGGAGCAACTAATGAAAAACTGTTTTTT. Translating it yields CASTLTGATNEKLFF.

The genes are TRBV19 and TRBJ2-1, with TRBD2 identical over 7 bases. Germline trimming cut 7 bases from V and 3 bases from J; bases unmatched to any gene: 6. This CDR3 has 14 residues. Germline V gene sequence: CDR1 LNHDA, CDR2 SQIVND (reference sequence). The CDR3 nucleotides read TGTGCCAGTAAGGGGCTAGCGGACTACAATGAGCAGTTCTTC. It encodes CASKGLADYNEQFF.

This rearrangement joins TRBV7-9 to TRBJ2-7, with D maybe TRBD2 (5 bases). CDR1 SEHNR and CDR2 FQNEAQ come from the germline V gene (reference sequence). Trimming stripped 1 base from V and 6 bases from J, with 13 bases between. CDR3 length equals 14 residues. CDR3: CASSLDPGSSEQYF. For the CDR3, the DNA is TGTGCCAGCAGCTTAGACCCGGGGAGCAGCGAGCAGTACTTC.

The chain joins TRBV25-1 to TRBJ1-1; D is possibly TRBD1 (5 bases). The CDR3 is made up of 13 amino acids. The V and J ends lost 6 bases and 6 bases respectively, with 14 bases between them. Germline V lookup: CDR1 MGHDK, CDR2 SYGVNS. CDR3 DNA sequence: TGTGCCAGCAGAGACCAGGGAAACGCTGAAGCTTTCTTT. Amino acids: CASRDQGNAEAFF. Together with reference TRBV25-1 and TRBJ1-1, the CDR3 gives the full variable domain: EADIYQTPRYLVIGTGKKITLECSQTMGHDKMYWYQQDPGMELHLIHYSYGVNSTEKGDLSSESTVSRIRTEHFPLTLESARPSHTSQYLCASRDQGNAEAFFGQGTRLTVV.

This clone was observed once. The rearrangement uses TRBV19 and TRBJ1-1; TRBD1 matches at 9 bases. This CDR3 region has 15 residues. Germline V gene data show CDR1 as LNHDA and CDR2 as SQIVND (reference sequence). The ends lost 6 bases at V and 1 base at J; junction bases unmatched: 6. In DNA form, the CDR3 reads TGTGCCAGTAGGGGTACAGGGGGCTGGAACACTGAAGCTTTCTTT. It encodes CASRGTGGWNTEAFF.

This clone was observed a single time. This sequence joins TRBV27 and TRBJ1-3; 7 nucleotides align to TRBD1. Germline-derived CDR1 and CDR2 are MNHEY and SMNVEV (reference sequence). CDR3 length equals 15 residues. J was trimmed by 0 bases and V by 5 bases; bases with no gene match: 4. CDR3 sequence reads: CASSPRGFSGNTIYF. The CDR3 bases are TGTGCCAGCAGTCCCAGGGGGTTCTCTGGAAACACCATATATTTT.

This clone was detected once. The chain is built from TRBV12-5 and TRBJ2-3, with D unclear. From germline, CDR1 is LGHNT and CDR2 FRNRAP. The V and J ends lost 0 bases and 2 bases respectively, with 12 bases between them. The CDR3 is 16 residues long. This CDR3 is CASGLVLGTITDTQYF. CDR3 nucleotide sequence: TGTGCTAGTGGTTTGGTACTTGGTACCATCACAGATACGCAGTATTTT.

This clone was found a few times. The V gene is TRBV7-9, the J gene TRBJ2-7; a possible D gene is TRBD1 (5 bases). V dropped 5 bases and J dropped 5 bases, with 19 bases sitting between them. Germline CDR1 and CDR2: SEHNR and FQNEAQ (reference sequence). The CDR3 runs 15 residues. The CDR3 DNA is TGTGCCAGCAGCCAAGGGGATAGGCTTAACGACGAGCAGTACTTC. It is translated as CASSQGDRLNDEQYF.

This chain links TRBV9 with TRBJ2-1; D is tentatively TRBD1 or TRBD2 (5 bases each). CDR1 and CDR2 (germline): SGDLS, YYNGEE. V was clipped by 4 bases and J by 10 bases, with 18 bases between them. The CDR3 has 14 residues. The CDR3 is CASSSRDPVGEQFF. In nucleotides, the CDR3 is TGTGCCAGCAGCTCCCGGGACCCCGTAGGCGAGCAGTTCTTC. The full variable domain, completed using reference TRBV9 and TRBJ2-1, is DSGVTQTPKHLITATGQRVTLRCSPRSGDLSVYWYQQSLDQGLQFLIQYYNGEERAKGNILERFSAQQFPDLHSELNLSSLELGDSALYFCASSSRDPVGEQFFGPGTRLTVL.

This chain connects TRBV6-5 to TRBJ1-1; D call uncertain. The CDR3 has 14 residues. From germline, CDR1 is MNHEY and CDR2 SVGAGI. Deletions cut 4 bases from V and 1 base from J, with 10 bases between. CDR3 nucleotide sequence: TGTGCCAGCAGTTTTTCACAGACGAACACTGAAGCTTTCTTT. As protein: CASSFSQTNTEAFF.

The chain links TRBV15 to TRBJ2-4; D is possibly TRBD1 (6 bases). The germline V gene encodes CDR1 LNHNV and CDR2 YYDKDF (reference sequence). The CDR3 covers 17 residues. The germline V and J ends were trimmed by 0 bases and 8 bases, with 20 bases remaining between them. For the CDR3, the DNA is TGTGCCACCAGCAGAGATGGTACAGGGAGTGCTTACTACATTCAGTACTTC. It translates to CATSRDGTGSAYYIQYF.

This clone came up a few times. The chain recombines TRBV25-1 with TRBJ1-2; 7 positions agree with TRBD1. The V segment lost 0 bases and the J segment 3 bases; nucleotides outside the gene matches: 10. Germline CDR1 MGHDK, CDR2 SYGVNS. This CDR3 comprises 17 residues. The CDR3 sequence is CASSEYRQGDSDYGYTF. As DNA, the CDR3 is TGTGCCAGCAGTGAATATCGGCAGGGGGATTCGGACTATGGCTACACCTTC.

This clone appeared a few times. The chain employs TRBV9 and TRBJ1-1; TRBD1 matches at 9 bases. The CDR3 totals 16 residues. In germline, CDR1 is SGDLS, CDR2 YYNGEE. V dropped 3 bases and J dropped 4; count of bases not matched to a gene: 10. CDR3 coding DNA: TGTGCCAGCAGCGCACAGGGGGCCCGGATGGGCACTGAAGCTTTCTTT. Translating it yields CASSAQGARMGTEAFF.

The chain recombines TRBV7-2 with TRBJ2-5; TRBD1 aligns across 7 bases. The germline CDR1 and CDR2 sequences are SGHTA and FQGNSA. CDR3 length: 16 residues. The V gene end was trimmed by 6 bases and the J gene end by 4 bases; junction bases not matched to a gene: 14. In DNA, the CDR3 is TGTGCCAGCAGTCAATCACAGGGGATAAGAGGAGAGACCCAGTACTTC. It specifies CASSQSQGIRGETQYF.

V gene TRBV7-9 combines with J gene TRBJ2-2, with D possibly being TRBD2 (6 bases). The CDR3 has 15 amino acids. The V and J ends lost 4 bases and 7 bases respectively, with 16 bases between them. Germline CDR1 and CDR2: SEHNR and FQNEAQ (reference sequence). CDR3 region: CASSSLGGEIGELFF. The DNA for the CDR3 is TGTGCCAGCAGCTCCTTGGGGGGTGAAATCGGGGAGCTGTTTTTT. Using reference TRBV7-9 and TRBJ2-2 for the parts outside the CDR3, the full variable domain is DTGVSQNPRHKITKRGQNVTFRCDPISEHNRLYWYRQTLGQGPEFLTYFQNEAQLEKSRLLSDRFSAERPKGSFSTLEIQRTEQGDSAMYLCASSSLGGEIGELFFGEGSRLTVL.

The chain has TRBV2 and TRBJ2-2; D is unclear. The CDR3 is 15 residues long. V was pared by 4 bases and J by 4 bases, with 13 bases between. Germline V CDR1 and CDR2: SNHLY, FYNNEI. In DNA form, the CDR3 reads TGTGCCAGCAGTGGATCCGACCGAGCCACCGGGGAGCTGTTTTTT. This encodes CASSGSDRATGELFF.

The CDR3 here is CASSEGTSGSTDTQYF. The CDR3 nucleotides read TGTGCCAGCAGCGAGGGGACTAGCGGTAGCACAGATACGCAGTATTTT. The genes are TRBV7-3 and TRBJ2-3; 11 nucleotides line up with TRBD2. Germline trimming cut 5 bases from V and 0 bases from J; bases unmatched to any gene: 4. Germline loops: CDR1 SGHTA, CDR2 FQGTGA. The CDR3 spans 16 residues.

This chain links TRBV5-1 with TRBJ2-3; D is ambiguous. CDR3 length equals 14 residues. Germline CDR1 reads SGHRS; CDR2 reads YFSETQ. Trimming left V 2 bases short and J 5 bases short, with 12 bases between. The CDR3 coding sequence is TGCGCCAGCAGCTTTACAGTTCCCGGAGATACGCAGTATTTT. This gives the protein CASSFTVPGDTQYF. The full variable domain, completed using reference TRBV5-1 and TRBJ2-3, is KAGVTQTPRYLIKTRGQQVTLSCSPISGHRSVSWYQQTPGQGLQFLFEYFSETQRNKGNFPGRFSGRQFSNSRSEMNVSTLELGDSALYLCASSFTVPGDTQYFGPGTRLTVL.

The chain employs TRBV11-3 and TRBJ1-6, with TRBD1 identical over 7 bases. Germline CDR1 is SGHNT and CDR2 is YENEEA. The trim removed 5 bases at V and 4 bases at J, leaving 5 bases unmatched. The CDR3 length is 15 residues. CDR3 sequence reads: CASSAGDSYNSPLHF. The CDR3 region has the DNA TGTGCCAGCAGCGCCGGGGACAGTTATAATTCACCCCTCCACTTT.

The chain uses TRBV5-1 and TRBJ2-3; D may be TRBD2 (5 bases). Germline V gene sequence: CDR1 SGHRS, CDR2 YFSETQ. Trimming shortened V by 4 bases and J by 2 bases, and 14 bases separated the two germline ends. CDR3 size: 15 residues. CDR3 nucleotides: TGCGCCAGCAGCCCCCAATCGGGAATCACAGATACGCAGTATTTT. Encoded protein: CASSPQSGITDTQYF.

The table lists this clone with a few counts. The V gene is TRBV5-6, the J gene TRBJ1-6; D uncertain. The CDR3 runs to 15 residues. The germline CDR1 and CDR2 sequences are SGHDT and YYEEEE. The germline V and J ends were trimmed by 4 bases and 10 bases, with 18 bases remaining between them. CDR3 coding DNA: TGTGCCAGCAGCCCAAGACAAGAAGGAGGCTCACCCCTCCACTTT. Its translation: CASSPRQEGGSPLHF.

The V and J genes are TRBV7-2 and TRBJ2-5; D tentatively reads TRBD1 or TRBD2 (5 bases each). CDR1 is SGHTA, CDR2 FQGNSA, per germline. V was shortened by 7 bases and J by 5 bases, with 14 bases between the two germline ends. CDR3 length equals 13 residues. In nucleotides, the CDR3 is TGTGCCAGCACGGGTGGGGGAAAGGAGACCCAGTACTTC. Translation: CASTGGGKETQYF. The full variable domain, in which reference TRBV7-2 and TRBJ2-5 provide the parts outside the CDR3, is GAGVSQSPSNKVTEKGKDVELRCDPISGHTALYWYRQSLGQGLEFLIYFQGNSAPDKSGLPSDRFSAERTGGSVSTLTIQRTQQEDSAVYLCASTGGGKETQYFGPGTRLLVL.

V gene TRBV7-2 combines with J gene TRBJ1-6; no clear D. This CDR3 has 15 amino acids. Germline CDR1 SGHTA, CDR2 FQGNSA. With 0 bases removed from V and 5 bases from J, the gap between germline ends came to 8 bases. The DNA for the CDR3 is TGTGCCAGCAGCTTAGCTGGCGGGGATAATTCACCCCTCCACTTT. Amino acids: CASSLAGGDNSPLHF. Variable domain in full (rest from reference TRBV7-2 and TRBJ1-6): GAGVSQSPSNKVTEKGKDVELRCDPISGHTALYWYRQSLGQGLEFLIYFQGNSAPDKSGLPSDRFSAERTGGSVSTLTIQRTQQEDSAVYLCASSLAGGDNSPLHFGNGTRLTVT.

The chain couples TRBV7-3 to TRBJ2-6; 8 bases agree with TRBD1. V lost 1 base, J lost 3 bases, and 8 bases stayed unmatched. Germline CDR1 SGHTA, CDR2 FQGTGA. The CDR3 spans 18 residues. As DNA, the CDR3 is TGTGCCAGCAGCTTAAGCGGTCAGGGGGCTGGTGGGGCCAACGTCCTGACTTTC. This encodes CASSLSGQGAGGANVLTF.

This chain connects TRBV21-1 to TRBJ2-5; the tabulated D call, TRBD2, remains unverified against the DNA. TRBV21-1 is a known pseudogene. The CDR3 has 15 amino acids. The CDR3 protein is CASSRPGLEEETQYF. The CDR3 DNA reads TGTGCCAGCAGCCGACCGGGACTAGAGGAAGAGACCCAGTACTTC.

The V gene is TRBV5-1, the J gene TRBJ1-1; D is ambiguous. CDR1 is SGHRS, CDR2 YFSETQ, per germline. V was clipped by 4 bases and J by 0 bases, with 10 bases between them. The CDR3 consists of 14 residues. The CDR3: CASSPQVLNTEAFF. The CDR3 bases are TGCGCCAGCAGCCCTCAGGTTTTGAACACTGAAGCTTTCTTT.

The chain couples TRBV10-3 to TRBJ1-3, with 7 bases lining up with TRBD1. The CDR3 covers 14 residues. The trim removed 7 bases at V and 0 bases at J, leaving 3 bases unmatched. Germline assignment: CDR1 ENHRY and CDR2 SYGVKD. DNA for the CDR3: TGTGCCATCATGACAGGGCGCTCTGGAAACACCATATATTTT. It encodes CAIMTGRSGNTIYF.

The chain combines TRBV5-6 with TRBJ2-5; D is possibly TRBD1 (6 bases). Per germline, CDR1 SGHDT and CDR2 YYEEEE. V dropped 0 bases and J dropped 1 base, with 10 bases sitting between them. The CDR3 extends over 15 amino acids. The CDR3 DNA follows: TGTGCCAGCAGCTTGGGAGCAGGGGTCCAAGAGACCCAGTACTTC. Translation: CASSLGAGVQETQYF.

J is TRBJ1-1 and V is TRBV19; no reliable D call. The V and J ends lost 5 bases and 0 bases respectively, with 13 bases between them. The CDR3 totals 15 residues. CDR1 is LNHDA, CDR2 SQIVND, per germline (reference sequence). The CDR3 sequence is CASSPEGLMNTEAFF. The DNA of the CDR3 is TGTGCCAGTAGTCCCGAAGGTCTAATGAACACTGAAGCTTTCTTT.